This T cell receptor (beta chain) was retrieved from a study of shared clonotypes between healthy human individuals. Whole-study context: The study drew on a couple of women and three men aged 18 to 49 as donors. The study's findings and limits: Specimens sampled were limited to blood, with tissue repertoires likely differing. Among the subsets, naive ones generally showed larger estimated richness than memory ones. Approximately 4.6% of naive CD4 clonotypes were shared across a handful of donors.

As for this clone: Its target is unknown.

TCRdb's table, derived via immunoSEQ multiplex PCR, lists solely in-frame clones and lacks some. The table includes over a million clones, 75% to 85% detected once. The CDR3 covers 15 residues. The ends were cut back, 7 bases at V and 5 bases at J, with 20 bases in the middle. CDR1 and CDR2 (germline): MDHEN, SYDVKM. The sample comprised memory CD4+ T cells from PBMCs. As for subset: CD45RA-negative fraction. This chain uses TRBV28 with TRBJ2-5; no clear D. This TCR came from a man aged 18 to 30 in good health. Some clones in this sample may be carry-over from other donors' samples. This CDR3 is CASTSPPSGRETQYF. The CDR3 DNA reads TGTGCCAGCACATCACCACCGTCCGGAAGGGAGACCCAGTACTTC.